This T cell receptor (beta chain) comes out of a study of blood T cells in healthy people across ages. Germline V gives CDR1 MNHNS, CDR2 SASEGT. V lost 4 bases and J lost 10, with 16 bases in between. This CDR3 contains 13 residues. A J-beta primer mix and a sample-barcoded 5' primer were used in a second PCR of roughly 6 to 12 cycles. The study obtained at least 2.5 million CDR3-containing paired-end reads from every sample. TCRdb reprocessed the 5' RACE reads with MiXCR, giving one entry per CDR3 protein. The sample consists of hundreds of thousands of distinct CDR3 sequences, about three fifths of them appearing once.

The sequenced sample consisted of blood. The chain carries TRBV6-1 and TRBJ2-5; perhaps TRBD2 as D (7 bases). This TCR was sampled from a young man in good health. For the CDR3, the DNA is TGTGCCAGCAGTGTAGGGGGGGAGGCCTACCAGTACTTC. It is translated as CASSVGGEAYQYF.